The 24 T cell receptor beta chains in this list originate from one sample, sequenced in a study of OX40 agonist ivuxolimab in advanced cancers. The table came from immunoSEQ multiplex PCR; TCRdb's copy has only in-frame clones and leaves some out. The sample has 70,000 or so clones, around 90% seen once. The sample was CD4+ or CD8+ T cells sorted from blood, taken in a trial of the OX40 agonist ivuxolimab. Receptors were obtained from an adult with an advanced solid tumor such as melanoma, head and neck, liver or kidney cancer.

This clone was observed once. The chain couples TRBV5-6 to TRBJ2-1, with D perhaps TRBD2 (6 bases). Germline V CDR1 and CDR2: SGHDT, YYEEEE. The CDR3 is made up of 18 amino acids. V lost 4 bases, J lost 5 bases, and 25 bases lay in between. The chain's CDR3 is CASSLGPGGRRVNNEQFF. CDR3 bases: TGTGCCAGCAGCCTGGGGCCCGGGGGTAGGAGGGTGAACAATGAGCAGTTCTTC.

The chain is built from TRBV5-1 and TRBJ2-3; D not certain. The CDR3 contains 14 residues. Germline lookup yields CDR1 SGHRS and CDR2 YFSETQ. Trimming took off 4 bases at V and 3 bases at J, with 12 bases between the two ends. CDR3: CASSPPGWTDTQYF. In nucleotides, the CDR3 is TGCGCCAGCAGCCCGCCCGGTTGGACAGATACGCAGTATTTT.

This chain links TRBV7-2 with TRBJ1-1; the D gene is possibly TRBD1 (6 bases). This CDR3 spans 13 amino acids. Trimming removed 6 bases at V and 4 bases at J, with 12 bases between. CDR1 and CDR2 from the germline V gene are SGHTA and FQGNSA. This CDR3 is CASRLGGGTEAFF. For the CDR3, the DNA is TGTGCCAGCAGATTGGGAGGGGGCACTGAAGCTTTCTTT.

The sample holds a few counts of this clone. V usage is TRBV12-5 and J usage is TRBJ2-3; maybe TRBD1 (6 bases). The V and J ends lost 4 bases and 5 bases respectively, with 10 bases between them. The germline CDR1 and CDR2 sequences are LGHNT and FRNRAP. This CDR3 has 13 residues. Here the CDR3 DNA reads TGTGCTAGTGGTTATGGGGGCGGAGATACGCAGTATTTT. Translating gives CASGYGGGDTQYF.

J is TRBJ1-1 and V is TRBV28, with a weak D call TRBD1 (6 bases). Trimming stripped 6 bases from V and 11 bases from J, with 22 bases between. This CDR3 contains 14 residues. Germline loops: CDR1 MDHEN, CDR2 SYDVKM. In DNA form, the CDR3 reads TGTGCCAGCAGCCTAGTGGCAGGGGAAGGATCGGCTTTCTTT. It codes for CASSLVAGEGSAFF.

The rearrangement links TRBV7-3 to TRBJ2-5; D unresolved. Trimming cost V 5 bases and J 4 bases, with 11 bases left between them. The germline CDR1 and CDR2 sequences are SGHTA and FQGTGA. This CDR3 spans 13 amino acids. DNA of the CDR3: TGTGCCAGCAGCATAGGCAGCTTAGAGACCCAGTACTTC. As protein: CASSIGSLETQYF.

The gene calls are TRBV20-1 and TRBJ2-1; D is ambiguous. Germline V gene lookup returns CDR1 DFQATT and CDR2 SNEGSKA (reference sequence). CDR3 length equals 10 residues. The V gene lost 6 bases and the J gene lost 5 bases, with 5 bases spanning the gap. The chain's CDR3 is CSAFNNEQFF. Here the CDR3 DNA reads TGCAGTGCCTTTAACAATGAGCAGTTCTTC.

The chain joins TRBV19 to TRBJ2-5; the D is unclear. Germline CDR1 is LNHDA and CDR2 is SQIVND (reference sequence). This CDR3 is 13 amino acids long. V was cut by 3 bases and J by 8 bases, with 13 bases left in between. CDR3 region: CASSIGGPETQYF. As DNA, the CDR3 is TGTGCCAGTAGTATTGGTGGACCGGAAACCCAGTACTTC.

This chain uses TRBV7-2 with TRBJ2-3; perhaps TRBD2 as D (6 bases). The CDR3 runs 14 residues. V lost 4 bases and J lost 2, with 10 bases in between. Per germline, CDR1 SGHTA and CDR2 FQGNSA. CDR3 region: CASSSAGYTDTQYF. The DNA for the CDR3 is TGTGCCAGCAGCTCGGCGGGGTACACAGATACGCAGTATTTT.

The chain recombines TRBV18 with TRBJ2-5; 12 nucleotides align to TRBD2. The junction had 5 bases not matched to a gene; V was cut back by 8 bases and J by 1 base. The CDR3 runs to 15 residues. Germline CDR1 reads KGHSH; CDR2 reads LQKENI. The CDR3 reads CASTWTSGVQETQYF. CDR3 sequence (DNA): TGTGCCAGCACGTGGACTAGCGGGGTCCAAGAGACCCAGTACTTC. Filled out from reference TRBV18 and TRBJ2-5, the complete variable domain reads NAGVMQNPRHLVRRRGQEARLRCSPMKGHSHVYWYRQLPEEGLKFMVYLQKENIIDESGMPKERFSAEFPKEGPSILRIQQVVRGDSAAYFCASTWTSGVQETQYFGPGTRLLVL.

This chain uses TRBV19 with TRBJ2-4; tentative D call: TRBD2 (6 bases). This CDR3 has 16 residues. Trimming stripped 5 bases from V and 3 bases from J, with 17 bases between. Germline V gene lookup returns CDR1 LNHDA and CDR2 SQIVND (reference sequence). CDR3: CASSFSGTVGKNIQYF. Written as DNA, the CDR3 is TGTGCCAGTAGTTTCTCCGGGACTGTGGGCAAAAACATTCAGTACTTC.

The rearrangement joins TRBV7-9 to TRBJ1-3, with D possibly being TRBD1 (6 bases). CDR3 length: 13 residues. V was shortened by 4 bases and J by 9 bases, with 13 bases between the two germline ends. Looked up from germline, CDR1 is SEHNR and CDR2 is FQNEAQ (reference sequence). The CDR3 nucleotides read TGTGCCAGCAGCTCCCTTAGGGGGGGCACCATATATTTT. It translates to CASSSLRGGTIYF.

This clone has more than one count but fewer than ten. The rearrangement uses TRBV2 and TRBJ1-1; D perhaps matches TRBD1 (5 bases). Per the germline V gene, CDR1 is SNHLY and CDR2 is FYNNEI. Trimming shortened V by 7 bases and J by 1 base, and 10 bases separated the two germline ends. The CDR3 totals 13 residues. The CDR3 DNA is TGTGCCAGCAAAGGGGAAGGGAACACTGAAGCTTTCTTT. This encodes CASKGEGNTEAFF.

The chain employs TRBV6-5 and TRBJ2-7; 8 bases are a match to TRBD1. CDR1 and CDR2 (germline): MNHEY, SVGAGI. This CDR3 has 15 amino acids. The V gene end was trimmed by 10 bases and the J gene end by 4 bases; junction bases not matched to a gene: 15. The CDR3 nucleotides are TGTGCCACCCAGGACAGGGAGAGTATTAGGTACGAGCAGTACTTC. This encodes CATQDRESIRYEQYF.

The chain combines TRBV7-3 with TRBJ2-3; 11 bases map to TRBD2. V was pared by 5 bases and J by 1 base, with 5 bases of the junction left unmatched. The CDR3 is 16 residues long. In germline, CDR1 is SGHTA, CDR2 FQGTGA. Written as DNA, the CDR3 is TGTGCCAGCAGCGTAGCGGGAGGGGCGCGCACAGATACGCAGTATTTT. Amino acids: CASSVAGGARTDTQYF.

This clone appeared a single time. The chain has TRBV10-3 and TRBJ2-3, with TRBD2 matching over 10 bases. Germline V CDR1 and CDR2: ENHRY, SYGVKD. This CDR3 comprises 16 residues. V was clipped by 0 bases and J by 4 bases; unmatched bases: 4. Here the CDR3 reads CAISESSGGIADTQYF. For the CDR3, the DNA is TGTGCCATCAGTGAGTCTAGCGGGGGGATCGCAGATACGCAGTATTTT.

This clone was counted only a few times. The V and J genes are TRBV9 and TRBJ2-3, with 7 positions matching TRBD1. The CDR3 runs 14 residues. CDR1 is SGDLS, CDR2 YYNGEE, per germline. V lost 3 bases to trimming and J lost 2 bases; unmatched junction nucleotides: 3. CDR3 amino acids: CASSDRGTTDTQYF. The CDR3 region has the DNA TGTGCCAGCAGCGACAGGGGTACCACAGATACGCAGTATTTT.

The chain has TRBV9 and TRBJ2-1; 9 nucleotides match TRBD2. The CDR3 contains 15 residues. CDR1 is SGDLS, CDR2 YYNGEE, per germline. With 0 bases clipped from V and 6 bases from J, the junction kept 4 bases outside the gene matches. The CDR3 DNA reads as TGTGCCAGCAGCGTAGGGCTAGCGGGGTTCAATGAGCAGTTCTTC. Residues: CASSVGLAGFNEQFF. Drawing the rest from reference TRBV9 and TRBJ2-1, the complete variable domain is DSGVTQTPKHLITATGQRVTLRCSPRSGDLSVYWYQQSLDQGLQFLIQYYNGEERAKGNILERFSAQQFPDLHSELNLSSLELGDSALYFCASSVGLAGFNEQFFGPGTRLTVL.

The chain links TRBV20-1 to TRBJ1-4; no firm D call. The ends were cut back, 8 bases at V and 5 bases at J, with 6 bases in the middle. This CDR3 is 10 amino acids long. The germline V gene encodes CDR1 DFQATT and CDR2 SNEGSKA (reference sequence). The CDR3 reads CSTENEKLFF. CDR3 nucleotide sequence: TGCAGTACAGAGAATGAAAAACTGTTTTTT.

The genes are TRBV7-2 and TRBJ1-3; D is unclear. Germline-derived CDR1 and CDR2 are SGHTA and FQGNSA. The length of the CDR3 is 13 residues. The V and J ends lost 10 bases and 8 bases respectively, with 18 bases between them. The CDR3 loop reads CATTKRRLDTIYF. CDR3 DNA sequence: TGTGCCACCACGAAGCGGCGGCTTGACACCATATATTTT.

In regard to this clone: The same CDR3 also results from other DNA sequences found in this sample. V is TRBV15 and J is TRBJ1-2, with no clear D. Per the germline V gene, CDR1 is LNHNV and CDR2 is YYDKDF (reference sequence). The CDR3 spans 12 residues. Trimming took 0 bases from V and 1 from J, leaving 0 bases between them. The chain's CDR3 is CATSRDNYGYTF. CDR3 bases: TGTGCCACCAGCAGAGATAACTATGGCTACACCTTC.

The chain's CDR3 is CASSSRDSSDYEQYF. The CDR3 region has the DNA TGTGCCAGCAGTTCCCGGGACAGTTCAGACTACGAGCAGTACTTC. The chain joins TRBV6-5 to TRBJ2-7; 7 nucleotides match TRBD1. Germline lookup yields CDR1 MNHEY and CDR2 SVGAGI. J gave up 3 bases and V 4 bases, and 9 bases lay outside the gene matches. The CDR3 covers 15 residues.

The CDR3: CASRIEPSMSPLHF. Written as DNA, the CDR3 is TGTGCCAGCAGGATCGAGCCCTCAATGTCACCCCTCCACTTT. This sequence joins TRBV27 and TRBJ1-6, with D uncertain. Germline V lookup: CDR1 MNHEY, CDR2 SMNVEV (reference sequence). The CDR3 is 14 amino acids. Trimming shortened V by 6 bases and J by 10 bases, and 16 bases separated the two germline ends.

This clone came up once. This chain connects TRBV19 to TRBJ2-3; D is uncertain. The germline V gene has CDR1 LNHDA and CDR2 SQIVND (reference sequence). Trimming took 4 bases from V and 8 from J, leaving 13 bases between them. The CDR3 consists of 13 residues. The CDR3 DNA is TGTGCCAGTAGTACGATTCATCCAGGTACGCAGTATTTT. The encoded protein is CASSTIHPGTQYF.